Each of the 16 T cell receptor beta chains below was sequenced from the same sample in a study of shared clonotypes between healthy human individuals. Here immunoSEQ multiplex PCR was the method, and the copy in TCRdb shows in-frame clones only, minus some. The profile shows millions of clones, roughly 95% of them singletons. The sequencing sample was made of naive CD4+ T cells sorted from blood. The subset denotes: CD45RA+ positively selected. The receptors here all came from a man aged 18 to 35 in good health.

The chain combines TRBV7-9 with TRBJ2-3, with D possibly TRBD2 on 5 matching bases. Germline CDR1 and CDR2: SEHNR and FQNEAQ (reference sequence). This CDR3 contains 15 residues. Trimming took 5 bases from V and 2 from J, leaving 14 bases between them. The CDR3 nucleotides are TGTGCCAGCAGCACCGGACTCTCCCCCACAGATACGCAGTATTTT. It codes for CASSTGLSPTDTQYF.

The DNA of the CDR3 is TGTGCCAGCAGCTTAGACGATAGGGCTCGCAGGGCCTACAATGAGCAGTTCTTC. It translates to CASSLDDRARRAYNEQFF. The chain joins TRBV11-2 to TRBJ2-1; a weak D match, TRBD1 (5 bases). CDR1 is SGHAT, CDR2 FQNNGV, per germline. The CDR3 totals 18 residues. Trimming shortened V by 0 bases and J by 2 bases, and 17 bases separated the two germline ends.

V is TRBV6-5 and J is TRBJ1-4, with D possibly matching TRBD1 (6 bases). The V end lost 5 bases, the J end lost 7 bases, and 17 bases lay between the germline ends. There are 15 residues in the CDR3. The germline gives CDR1 MNHEY, CDR2 SVGAGI. CDR3 nucleotide sequence: TGTGCCAGCAGTCCGCTGGGGGGGGCTGGTGAAAAACTGTTTTTT. It translates to CASSPLGGAGEKLFF.

J is TRBJ1-1 and V is TRBV6-5; perhaps TRBD1 as D (6 bases). This CDR3 has 15 amino acids. Trimming removed 0 bases from V and 0 bases from J, with 8 bases in between. Germline V gene sequence: CDR1 MNHEY, CDR2 SVGAGI. The CDR3 DNA reads TGTGCCAGCAGTTACTCGGGGGCTCTGAACACTGAAGCTTTCTTT. Translated: CASSYSGALNTEAFF.

The V call is TRBV19, the J call TRBJ1-5; 8 bases align to TRBD1. The trim removed 4 bases at V and 4 bases at J, leaving 6 bases unmatched. CDR3 length: 15 amino acids. Germline CDR1 is LNHDA and CDR2 is SQIVND (reference sequence). In DNA, the CDR3 is TGTGCCAGTAGTACGGAGGGACAGGTAAATCAGCCCCAGCATTTT. This translates into CASSTEGQVNQPQHF.

This chain connects TRBV14 to TRBJ1-2; possibly TRBD1 for D (5 bases). The CDR3 is 14 amino acids. Deletions cut 0 bases from V and 7 bases from J, with 12 bases between. Germline-derived CDR1 and CDR2 are SGHDN and FVKESK. The CDR3 sequence is CASSQDSAGLGYTF. The CDR3, as DNA: TGTGCCAGCAGCCAAGATTCGGCGGGACTTGGCTACACCTTC.

On this clone: This specimen includes other DNA sequences encoding the same CDR3. The V call is TRBV4-1, the J call TRBJ2-5, with D perhaps matching TRBD1 (6 bases). The CDR3 spans 13 residues. The V gene's germline CDR1 is MGHRA and CDR2 YSYEKL. Trimming took off 1 base at V and 5 bases at J, with 8 bases between the two ends. The CDR3 bases are TGCGCCAGCAGCCAAGTCAGGGGTGAGACCCAGTACTTC. Translating it yields CASSQVRGETQYF.

This sequence joins TRBV30 and TRBJ1-2, with a weak D call TRBD1 (5 bases). Trimming left V 0 bases short and J 11 bases short, with 16 bases between. Germline CDR1 GTSNPN, CDR2 SVGIG (reference sequence). This CDR3 is 13 amino acids long. CDR3 loop: CAWSVGPSGGYTF. CDR3 coding DNA: TGTGCCTGGAGTGTTGGTCCCTCGGGGGGGTACACCTTC.

This clone was counted a single time. The gene calls are TRBV10-3 and TRBJ1-2; D gene uncertain. This CDR3 region has 14 residues. The germline V and J ends were trimmed by 3 bases and 1 base, with 9 bases remaining between them. Germline CDR1 reads ENHRY; CDR2 reads SYGVKD. The CDR3 nucleotides read TGTGCCATCAGTGACGGCAGCTATAACTATGGCTACACCTTC. Encoded protein: CAISDGSYNYGYTF.

V gene TRBV5-4 combines with J gene TRBJ2-1; D perhaps matches TRBD2 (5 bases). V dropped 4 bases and J dropped 0 bases, with 17 bases sitting between them. Germline values: CDR1 SGHNT, CDR2 YYREEE (reference sequence). This CDR3 is built from 17 residues. The CDR3 sequence is CASSPDGGMSSYNEQFF. CDR3 sequence (DNA): TGTGCCAGCAGCCCGGACGGAGGTATGAGCTCCTACAATGAGCAGTTCTTC.

The V gene is TRBV5-1, the J gene TRBJ1-1; D is uncertain. V was pared by 0 bases and J by 7 bases, with 16 bases between. CDR1 and CDR2 (germline): SGHRS, YFSETQ. The CDR3 has 15 amino acids. The CDR3: CASSLEFVPTHEAFF. In DNA, the CDR3 is TGCGCCAGCAGCTTGGAATTTGTACCTACCCATGAAGCTTTCTTT.

The V call is TRBV9, the J call TRBJ2-5; 9 bases map to TRBD2. V lost 0 bases and J lost 5; bases outside the gene matches: 8. Germline values: CDR1 SGDLS, CDR2 YYNGEE. The CDR3 length is 16 residues. In DNA form, the CDR3 reads TGTGCCAGCAGCGTAGAAGGGCGGGGGGGCCCCGAGACCCAGTACTTC. Encoded protein: CASSVEGRGGPETQYF.

V usage is TRBV2 and J usage is TRBJ1-4; a weak D match, TRBD1 (6 bases). This CDR3 has 14 amino acids. V was trimmed by 4 bases and J by 7 bases, leaving 13 bases between them. Per germline, CDR1 SNHLY and CDR2 FYNNEI. This CDR3 is CASSGTGWGEKLFF. The DNA of the CDR3 is TGTGCCAGCAGTGGCACAGGGTGGGGTGAAAAACTGTTTTTT.

This sequence joins TRBV7-6 and TRBJ2-3; 7 bases map to TRBD1. This CDR3 comprises 13 residues. J was trimmed by 2 bases and V by 8 bases; bases with no gene match: 4. The germline gives CDR1 SGHVS, CDR2 FNYEAQ. CDR3 sequence (DNA): TGTGCCAGCGGGGACAGATACACAGATACGCAGTATTTT. It specifies CASGDRYTDTQYF.

The chain employs TRBV19 and TRBJ2-3; no definite D call. CDR1 is LNHDA, CDR2 SQIVND, per germline (reference sequence). The CDR3 consists of 14 residues. V lost 5 bases and J 2 bases, leaving 11 bases between the germline ends. The CDR3 DNA follows: TGTGCCAGTAGTCCTCGGTCTGTCACAGATACGCAGTATTTT. It codes for CASSPRSVTDTQYF.

The gene calls are TRBV7-8 and TRBJ2-1; 9 positions agree with TRBD2. V trimming: 4 bases; J trimming: 7 bases; junction bases outside the gene matches: 8. This CDR3 is 15 amino acids long. CDR1 and CDR2 from the germline V gene are SGHVS and FQNEAQ. As DNA, the CDR3 is TGTGCCAGCAGCTCCGGCCTTACTAGCGGGAATGAGCAGTTCTTC. This sequence encodes CASSSGLTSGNEQFF.